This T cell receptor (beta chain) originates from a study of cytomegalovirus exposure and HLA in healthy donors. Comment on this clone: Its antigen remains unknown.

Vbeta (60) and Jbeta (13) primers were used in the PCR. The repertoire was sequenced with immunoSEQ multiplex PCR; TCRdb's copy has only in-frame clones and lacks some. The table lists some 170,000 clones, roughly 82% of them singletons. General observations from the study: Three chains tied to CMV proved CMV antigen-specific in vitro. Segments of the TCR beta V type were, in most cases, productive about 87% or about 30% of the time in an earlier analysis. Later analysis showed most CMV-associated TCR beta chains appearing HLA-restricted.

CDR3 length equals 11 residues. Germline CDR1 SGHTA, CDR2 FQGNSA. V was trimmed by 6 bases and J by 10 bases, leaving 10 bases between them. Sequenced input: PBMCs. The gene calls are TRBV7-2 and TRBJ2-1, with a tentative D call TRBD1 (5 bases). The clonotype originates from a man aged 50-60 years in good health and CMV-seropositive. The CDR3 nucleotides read TGTGCCAGCAGACAGGACGGGGAGCAGTTCTTC. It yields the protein CASRQDGEQFF. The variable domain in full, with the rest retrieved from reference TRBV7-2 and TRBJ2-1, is GAGVSQSPSNKVTEKGKDVELRCDPISGHTALYWYRQSLGQGLEFLIYFQGNSAPDKSGLPSDRFSAERTGGSVSTLTIQRTQQEDSAVYLCASRQDGEQFFGPGTRLTVL.